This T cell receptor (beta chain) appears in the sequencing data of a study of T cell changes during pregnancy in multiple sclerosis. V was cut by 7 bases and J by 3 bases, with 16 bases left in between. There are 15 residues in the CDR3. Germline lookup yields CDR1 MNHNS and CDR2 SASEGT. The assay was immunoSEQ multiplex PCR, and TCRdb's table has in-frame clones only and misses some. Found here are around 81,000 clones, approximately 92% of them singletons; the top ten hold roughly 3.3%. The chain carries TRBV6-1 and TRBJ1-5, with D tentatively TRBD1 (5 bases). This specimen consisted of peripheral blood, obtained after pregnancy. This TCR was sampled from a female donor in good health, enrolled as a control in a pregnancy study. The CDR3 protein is CASTEPRGYNQPQHF. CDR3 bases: TGTGCCAGCACGGAGCCCCGGGGGTACAATCAGCCCCAGCATTTT.